The 19 T cell receptor beta chains listed next were all sequenced from one sample in a study of OX40 agonist ivuxolimab in advanced cancers. Only in-frame clones appear in the TCRdb table, and some are missing; sequencing was by immunoSEQ multiplex PCR. The sample has about 96,000 clones, 84% seen once; the top ten hold around 5.5%. The sample here was CD4+ or CD8+ T cells sorted from blood, taken in a trial of the OX40 agonist ivuxolimab. These receptor sequences come from an adult with an advanced solid tumor such as melanoma, head and neck, liver or kidney cancer.

The CDR3 bases are TGTGCCAGCAGCTTAGCGCGGGCTAGCGGGAGTAGTTGGCATGAGCAGTTCTTC. Its translation is CASSLARASGSSWHEQFF. The chain employs TRBV7-6 and TRBJ2-1, with 10 bases aligning to TRBD2. This CDR3 has 18 amino acids. V lost 0 bases and J lost 8; bases outside the gene matches: 13. Germline lookup yields CDR1 SGHVS and CDR2 FNYEAQ.

The rearrangement links TRBV5-1 to TRBJ2-1, with D tentatively TRBD2 (5 bases). The germline V gene encodes CDR1 SGHRS and CDR2 YFSETQ. V shed 0 bases and J shed 4 bases, with 5 bases lying between them. The CDR3 is 13 residues long. CDR3 sequence: CASSLGGYNEQFF. CDR3 sequence (DNA): TGCGCCAGCAGCTTGGGAGGGTACAATGAGCAGTTCTTC. Looking up the rest from reference TRBV5-1 and TRBJ2-1 gives the full variable domain: KAGVTQTPRYLIKTRGQQVTLSCSPISGHRSVSWYQQTPGQGLQFLFEYFSETQRNKGNFPGRFSGRQFSNSRSEMNVSTLELGDSALYLCASSLGGYNEQFFGPGTRLTVL.

The chain combines TRBV21-1 with TRBJ2-4. TRBV21-1 has pseudogene status. This CDR3 comprises 14 residues. In DNA form, the CDR3 reads TGTGCCAGCAGCAAAGCCGGCCCCCTTTTTGTTCAGTACTTC. Residues: CASSKAGPLFVQYF.

This chain joins TRBV6-1 and TRBJ2-7; a weak D match, TRBD1 (5 bases). This CDR3 is 13 amino acids long. Germline V gene lookup returns CDR1 MNHNS and CDR2 SASEGT. Trimming stripped 5 bases from V and 3 bases from J, with 11 bases between. As DNA, the CDR3 is TGTGCCAGCAGTATCAGGGATCTCTACGAGCAGTACTTC. Translation gives CASSIRDLYEQYF.

V usage is TRBV7-2 and J usage is TRBJ2-6; D is unresolved. Trimming left V 1 base short and J 2 bases short, with 9 bases between. The CDR3 has 16 amino acids. CDR1 is SGHTA and CDR2 is FQGNSA in the germline V gene. CDR3 sequence (DNA): TGTGCCAGCAGCTTAGTAGGTGGGGCTGGGGCCAACGTCCTGACTTTC. As protein: CASSLVGGAGANVLTF.

The rearrangement uses TRBV6-6 and TRBJ2-3; a weak D match, TRBD2 (6 bases). Looked up from germline, CDR1 is MNHNY and CDR2 is SVGAGI (reference sequence). V gave up 10 bases and J gave up 2 bases, with 13 bases separating them. The CDR3 loop spans 13 amino acids. The CDR3 loop is CATRTTPTDTQYF. The CDR3 coding sequence is TGTGCCACCCGGACTACTCCCACAGATACGCAGTATTTT.

V is TRBV19 and J is TRBJ1-5, with D unclear. Trimming stripped 1 base from V and 0 bases from J, with 7 bases between. Germline CDR1 reads LNHDA; CDR2 reads SQIVND (reference sequence). CDR3 length: 15 residues. CDR3 sequence (DNA): TGTGCCAGTAGTATAGGTGGGATTAGCAATCAGCCCCAGCATTTT. Translated, it gives CASSIGGISNQPQHF.

The V gene is TRBV6-4, the J gene TRBJ1-2; 12 positions agree with TRBD1. Germline assignment: CDR1 MRHNA and CDR2 SNTAGT. Germline trimming cut 0 bases from V and 8 bases from J; bases unmatched to any gene: 4. The CDR3 spans 15 residues. This CDR3 reads CASSDSGTGGGGYTF. The CDR3 nucleotides read TGTGCCAGCAGTGACTCCGGGACAGGGGGCGGAGGCTACACCTTC.

The CDR3 reads CASSKPLAGGTVETQYF. CDR3 DNA sequence: TGCGCCAGCAGCAAACCTCTCGCGGGAGGAACAGTAGAGACCCAGTACTTC. The rearrangement joins TRBV5-1 to TRBJ2-5, with 8 bases fitting TRBD2. Germline CDR1 reads SGHRS; CDR2 reads YFSETQ. Trimming cost V 4 bases and J 4 bases; bases outside gene matches: 15. The CDR3 has 17 amino acids.

This clone was seen once. This chain connects TRBV21-1 to TRBJ2-4; the table's D call, TRBD2, was not checked against the DNA. TRBV21-1 is marked as a pseudogene. The CDR3 spans 16 residues. The CDR3 here is CASSSREREGKNIQYF. For the CDR3, the DNA is TGTGCCAGCAGCTCCCGGGAAAGGGAAGGCAAAAACATTCAGTACTTC.

The rearrangement joins TRBV28 to TRBJ2-3, with TRBD2 matching over 7 bases. Germline-derived CDR1 and CDR2 are MDHEN and SYDVKM. The CDR3 sequence is 14 residues long. V lost 4 bases to trimming and J lost 3 bases; unmatched junction nucleotides: 4. The DNA of the CDR3 is TGTGCCAGCAGTTACGTTAGCGGGACAGATACGCAGTATTTT. Encoded protein: CASSYVSGTDTQYF. Filled out from reference TRBV28 and TRBJ2-3, the complete variable domain reads DVKVTQSSRYLVKRTGEKVFLECVQDMDHENMFWYRQDPGLGLRLIYFSYDVKMKEKGDIPEGYSVSREKKERFSLILESASTNQTSMYLCASSYVSGTDTQYFGPGTRLTVL.

The rearrangement links TRBV10-3 to TRBJ1-2; no reliable D call. The CDR3 has 12 residues. V shed 4 bases and J shed 5 bases, with 8 bases lying between them. Per the germline V gene, CDR1 is ENHRY and CDR2 is SYGVKD. This chain's CDR3 is CAISGNGYGYTF. Here the CDR3 DNA reads TGTGCCATCAGTGGGAATGGGTATGGCTACACCTTC.

This clone was counted between two and nine times. The J gene is TRBJ2-2, the V gene TRBV2; 9 nucleotides line up with TRBD2. The junction had 5 bases not matched to a gene; V was cut back by 8 bases and J by 7 bases. Germline CDR1 SNHLY, CDR2 FYNNEI. CDR3 length equals 13 residues. The CDR3 DNA follows: TGTGCCAGCGGCGGGAGGGCAGACGGGGAGCTGTTTTTT. Protein: CASGGRADGELFF.

This sequence joins TRBV6-5 and TRBJ2-5, with D possibly being TRBD2 (6 bases). The V end was cut by 2 bases, the J end by 4 bases, with 11 bases between. The germline CDR1 and CDR2 sequences are MNHEY and SVGAGI. This CDR3 spans 14 amino acids. CDR3 in amino acids: CASSYQGLTETQYF. Here the CDR3 DNA reads TGTGCCAGCAGTTACCAGGGACTGACAGAGACCCAGTACTTC.

This CDR3 is CATSSVPGLAAYEQYF. Here the CDR3 DNA reads TGTGCCACCAGCAGCGTACCGGGACTAGCGGCCTACGAGCAGTACTTC. This chain connects TRBV15 to TRBJ2-7, with 11 bases lining up with TRBD2. CDR3 length: 16 amino acids. V lost 3 bases and J lost 2; bases outside the gene matches: 6. Per the germline V gene, CDR1 is LNHNV and CDR2 is YYDKDF (reference sequence). Drawing the rest from reference TRBV15 and TRBJ2-7, the complete variable domain is DAMVIQNPRYQVTQFGKPVTLSCSQTLNHNVMYWYQQKSSQAPKLLFHYYDKDFNNEADTPDNFQSRRPNTSFCFLDIRSPGLGDTAMYLCATSSVPGLAAYEQYFGPGTRLTVT.

The chain combines TRBV6-4 with TRBJ1-3; D is possibly TRBD1 (6 bases). Germline V gene data show CDR1 as MRHNA and CDR2 as SNTAGT. The CDR3 consists of 15 residues. V was shortened by 8 bases and J by 0 bases, with 14 bases between the two germline ends. CDR3 residues: CASPNSTGSGNTIYF. As DNA, the CDR3 is TGTGCCAGCCCCAACTCGACAGGCTCTGGAAACACCATATATTTT.

The chain recombines TRBV18 with TRBJ2-3; D gene ambiguous. The CDR3 sequence is 15 residues long. The ends were cut back, 3 bases at V and 4 bases at J, with 14 bases in the middle. Germline CDR1 reads KGHSH; CDR2 reads LQKENI. DNA of the CDR3: TGTGCCAGCTCACCGGCCCCAACCCCGGCAGATACGCAGTATTTT. Protein product: CASSPAPTPADTQYF.

V and J are TRBV29-1 and TRBJ2-2; D is undetermined. There are 13 residues in the CDR3. Germline V gives CDR1 SQVTM, CDR2 ANQGSEA. Trimming took 3 bases from V and 0 from J, leaving 5 bases between them. CDR3 loop: CSVDSSNTGELFF. The DNA of the CDR3 is TGCAGCGTTGACAGCTCGAACACCGGGGAGCTGTTTTTT.

This chain joins TRBV18 and TRBJ1-1; weak D call: TRBD1 (5 bases). Trimming removed 5 bases at V and 1 base at J, with 17 bases between. The CDR3 extends over 16 amino acids. Germline V gives CDR1 KGHSH, CDR2 LQKENI. In DNA form, the CDR3 reads TGTGCCAGCTCAAAAGACGTGGGGCTGGCGAACACTGAAGCTTTCTTT. Translated: CASSKDVGLANTEAFF.